This TCR beta chain was sequenced in a study of T cell responses to AZD1222 COVID-19 vaccine. About this clone: Its matching antigen is unknown.

Sequencing used immunoSEQ multiplex PCR; TCRdb keeps in-frame clones, though not all of them. Of around 110,000 clones listed, about 90% are singletons. General observations from the study: Close to half of spike-specific TCRs reportedly recognize unmutated variant regions. The donor group comprised mostly white British people and more females; the analysis possibly underestimated clonal diversity.

The material was peripheral blood, obtained 28 days after the second AZD1222 dose. The TCR originated in an adult who received the AZD1222 COVID-19 vaccine.

The CDR3 sequence is CASSILSTGNYGYTF. The DNA for the CDR3 is TGTGCCAGTAGTATCCTCTCGACGGGTAACTATGGCTACACCTTC. The chain recombines TRBV19 with TRBJ1-2, with D uncertain. Germline V gene sequence: CDR1 LNHDA, CDR2 SQIVND (reference sequence). This CDR3 spans 15 amino acids. V gave up 3 bases and J gave up 1 base, with 12 bases separating them.